One and the same sample provided the 10 T cell receptor beta chains below, sequenced in a study of blood T cell repertoires in COVID-19. The method was immunoSEQ multiplex PCR; TCRdb's version includes in-frame clones alone and lacks a portion of them. This table has 650,000 to 800,000 clones, more than 80% appearing once. What was sequenced was peripheral blood. The receptors here all came from a woman aged 18-29 years with acute or convalescent COVID-19.

The chain carries TRBV29-1 and TRBJ1-2; D gene unclear. Germline loops: CDR1 SQVTM, CDR2 ANQGSEA. This CDR3 has 12 amino acids. The V end lost 4 bases, the J end lost 1 base, and 7 bases lay between the germline ends. The CDR3 bases are TGCAGCGTTGCCGTCAGTAACTATGGCTACACCTTC. Translation: CSVAVSNYGYTF.

This clone has a handful of counts. V usage is TRBV24-1 and J usage is TRBJ1-2; possible D gene TRBD1, 6 bases. Trimming took 6 bases from V and 8 from J, leaving 9 bases between them. CDR1 and CDR2 from the germline V gene are KGHDR and SFDVKD. CDR3 length: 11 amino acids. The CDR3, as DNA: TGTGCCACCAGTTCCGGGACAGGCTACACCTTC. It is translated as CATSSGTGYTF.

This clone showed up just once. This sequence joins TRBV9 and TRBJ1-3; D not resolved. This CDR3 is 16 amino acids long. Trimming pared 0 bases from V and 0 bases from J, leaving 10 bases between. CDR1 is SGDLS, CDR2 YYNGEE, per germline. The CDR3 DNA is TGTGCCAGCAGCGTAGGTCCAGGATCCTCTGGAAACACCATATATTTT. Translating gives CASSVGPGSSGNTIYF.

J is TRBJ2-3 and V is TRBV15; 9 bases fit TRBD2. Germline CDR1 reads LNHNV; CDR2 reads YYDKDF (reference sequence). This CDR3 is 16 amino acids long. V lost 3 bases, J lost 6 bases, and 10 bases stayed unmatched. CDR3 protein: CATSRGPSGDVDTQYF. The CDR3 DNA reads as TGTGCCACCAGCAGGGGACCTAGCGGGGACGTCGATACGCAGTATTTT.

This chain links TRBV27 with TRBJ2-7, with D tentatively TRBD2 (7 bases). This CDR3 is 17 amino acids long. The V end was cut by 2 bases, the J end by 3 bases, with 20 bases between. Germline V gene sequence: CDR1 MNHEY, CDR2 SMNVEV (reference sequence). The CDR3 nucleotides read TGTGCCAGCAGTTTAGACGGCCGGGGGGCTTTCGGCTACGAGCAGTACTTC. Its translation is CASSLDGRGAFGYEQYF.

This chain links TRBV5-1 with TRBJ2-1; 12 nucleotides match TRBD2. Trimming cost V 4 bases and J 7 bases; bases outside gene matches: 12. CDR3 length: 17 residues. Germline loops: CDR1 SGHRS, CDR2 YFSETQ. CDR3 DNA sequence: TGCGCCAGCAGCCTTCGGACTAGCGGGGCGTTGTCGAATGAGCAGTTCTTC. This translates into CASSLRTSGALSNEQFF.

This clone was recorded a few times. The chain employs TRBV19 and TRBJ1-3; D might be TRBD1 (5 bases). This CDR3 is 14 amino acids long. Germline V gene data show CDR1 as LNHDA and CDR2 as SQIVND (reference sequence). V dropped 6 bases and J dropped 0 bases, with 9 bases sitting between them. CDR3 in amino acids: CASRDTFSGNTIYF. The CDR3 bases are TGTGCCAGTAGGGACACTTTCTCTGGAAACACCATATATTTT.

The chain employs TRBV11-2 and TRBJ2-3, with 9 bases that match TRBD1. Germline CDR1 SGHAT, CDR2 FQNNGV. With 5 bases clipped from V and 5 bases from J, the junction kept 8 bases outside the gene matches. The CDR3 loop spans 15 amino acids. CDR3 nucleotide sequence: TGTGCCAGCAGCCACTGGGACAGGGAAAAAGATACGCAGTATTTT. Protein product: CASSHWDREKDTQYF.

The chain employs TRBV4-1 and TRBJ2-7, with 8 nucleotides matching TRBD1. CDR3 length equals 14 residues. V gave up 3 bases and J gave up 3 bases; unmatched junction bases: 4. The germline V gene encodes CDR1 MGHRA and CDR2 YSYEKL. CDR3 nucleotide sequence: TGCGCCAGCAGCCAGGGACAGGAATTCTACGAGCAGTACTTC. Translating gives CASSQGQEFYEQYF.

The chain is built from TRBV6-5 and TRBJ2-7, with 7 bases that match TRBD1. The CDR3 covers 14 residues. V lost 2 bases to trimming and J lost 5 bases; unmatched junction nucleotides: 6. Germline V gene data show CDR1 as MNHEY and CDR2 as SVGAGI. The CDR3 sequence is CASSYATGSNEQYF. The CDR3 region has the DNA TGTGCCAGCAGTTACGCGACAGGGTCGAACGAGCAGTACTTC.